The 10 T cell receptor beta chains presented below share a single source sample, sequenced in a study of somatic mutations in cytotoxic T cells in rheumatoid arthritis. Clones were sequenced by immunoSEQ multiplex PCR, and TCRdb holds only the in-frame ones, with some missing. The table records roughly 19,000 clones, 70% to 90% of them present only once. Sequencing was performed on CD8+ T cells sorted from blood. These receptor sequences come from a woman aged 50 to 60 in good health.

The chain uses TRBV7-6 and TRBJ2-7, with unresolved D. In germline, CDR1 is SGHVS, CDR2 FNYEAQ. The V end was cut by 5 bases, the J end by 3 bases, with 11 bases between. This CDR3 comprises 13 residues. This chain's CDR3 is CASSRSSNYEQYF. In DNA form, the CDR3 reads TGTGCCAGCAGCCGGAGCTCAAACTACGAGCAGTACTTC.

The chain is built from TRBV18 and TRBJ1-2; the D gene is possibly TRBD1 (6 bases). Trimming removed 3 bases from V and 5 bases from J, with 13 bases in between. This CDR3 is 14 amino acids long. Germline-derived CDR1 and CDR2 are KGHSH and LQKENI. In DNA, the CDR3 is TGTGCCAGCTCACCCGGACAGCTGGTATATGGCTACACCTTC. Its protein product is CASSPGQLVYGYTF.

Only a few counts were recorded for this clone. The genes are TRBV10-3 and TRBJ1-4; D gene uncertain. Deletions cut 5 bases from V and 0 bases from J, with 10 bases between. Germline loops: CDR1 ENHRY, CDR2 SYGVKD. This CDR3 contains 15 residues. CDR3 in amino acids: CAISTGDTTNEKLFF. Here the CDR3 DNA reads TGTGCCATCAGTACCGGGGATACAACTAATGAAAAACTGTTTTTT.

J is TRBJ1-3 and V is TRBV9; D gene uncertain. The germline CDR1 and CDR2 sequences are SGDLS and YYNGEE. Trimming cost V 3 bases and J 4 bases, with 8 bases left between them. The CDR3 contains 13 residues. The CDR3 loop reads CASSASGGNTIYF. The CDR3 DNA is TGTGCCAGCAGCGCCTCCGGAGGAAACACCATATATTTT.

This clone was seen only once. The J gene is TRBJ2-1, the V gene TRBV6-5; 8 bases are a match to TRBD2. CDR3 length: 13 amino acids. The germline V gene encodes CDR1 MNHEY and CDR2 SVGAGI. V shed 6 bases, J shed 6 bases, and the junction held 4 bases outside the gene matches. Here the CDR3 DNA reads TGTGCCAGCAGCCCGGGAGGGCCCAATGAGCAGTTCTTC. It is translated as CASSPGGPNEQFF.

The J gene is TRBJ2-7, the V gene TRBV6-1; TRBD1 aligns across 10 bases. The CDR3 spans 14 residues. CDR1 is MNHNS, CDR2 SASEGT, per germline. V shed 5 bases and J 5 bases; nucleotides not matched to a gene: 6. The CDR3 loop is CASSKRQGANEQYF. As DNA, the CDR3 is TGTGCCAGCAGTAAGAGACAGGGGGCGAACGAGCAGTACTTC.

V and J are TRBV2 and TRBJ2-1; possibly TRBD2 for D (6 bases). This CDR3 comprises 15 residues. V gave up 4 bases and J gave up 0 bases, with 10 bases separating them. Per germline, CDR1 SNHLY and CDR2 FYNNEI. CDR3 region: CASSVAGSSYNEQFF. The CDR3 nucleotides read TGTGCCAGCAGTGTCGCGGGATCCTCCTACAATGAGCAGTTCTTC.

The rearrangement joins TRBV7-9 to TRBJ2-2, with D perhaps given as TRBD1 or TRBD2 (6 bases each). The CDR3 loop spans 13 amino acids. Trimming removed 7 bases at V and 1 base at J, with 7 bases between. Germline CDR1 SEHNR, CDR2 FQNEAQ (reference sequence). CDR3 in amino acids: CASKGGNTGELFF. CDR3 sequence (DNA): TGTGCCAGCAAGGGGGGGAACACCGGGGAGCTGTTTTTT.

J is TRBJ2-1 and V is TRBV27, with D possibly TRBD2 on 5 matching bases. V lost 1 base and J lost 9, with 13 bases in between. This CDR3 region has 14 residues. The germline CDR1 and CDR2 sequences are MNHEY and SMNVEV (reference sequence). The CDR3 loop is CASSLLLSGGEQFF. The CDR3 DNA reads as TGTGCCAGCAGTTTATTGTTATCCGGAGGTGAGCAGTTCTTC.

The chain uses TRBV5-1 and TRBJ2-7, with 9 bases matching TRBD1. With V trimmed by 4 bases and J by 5 bases, 16 bases remained unmatched. The CDR3 has 17 amino acids. Looked up from germline, CDR1 is SGHRS and CDR2 is YFSETQ. CDR3 amino acids: CASSASGTGQGLHEQYF. CDR3 sequence (DNA): TGCGCCAGCAGCGCTAGCGGAACGGGACAGGGTCTTCACGAGCAGTACTTC. The variable domain in full, completed from reference TRBV5-1 and TRBJ2-7, reads KAGVTQTPRYLIKTRGQQVTLSCSPISGHRSVSWYQQTPGQGLQFLFEYFSETQRNKGNFPGRFSGRQFSNSRSEMNVSTLELGDSALYLCASSASGTGQGLHEQYFGPGTRLTVT.